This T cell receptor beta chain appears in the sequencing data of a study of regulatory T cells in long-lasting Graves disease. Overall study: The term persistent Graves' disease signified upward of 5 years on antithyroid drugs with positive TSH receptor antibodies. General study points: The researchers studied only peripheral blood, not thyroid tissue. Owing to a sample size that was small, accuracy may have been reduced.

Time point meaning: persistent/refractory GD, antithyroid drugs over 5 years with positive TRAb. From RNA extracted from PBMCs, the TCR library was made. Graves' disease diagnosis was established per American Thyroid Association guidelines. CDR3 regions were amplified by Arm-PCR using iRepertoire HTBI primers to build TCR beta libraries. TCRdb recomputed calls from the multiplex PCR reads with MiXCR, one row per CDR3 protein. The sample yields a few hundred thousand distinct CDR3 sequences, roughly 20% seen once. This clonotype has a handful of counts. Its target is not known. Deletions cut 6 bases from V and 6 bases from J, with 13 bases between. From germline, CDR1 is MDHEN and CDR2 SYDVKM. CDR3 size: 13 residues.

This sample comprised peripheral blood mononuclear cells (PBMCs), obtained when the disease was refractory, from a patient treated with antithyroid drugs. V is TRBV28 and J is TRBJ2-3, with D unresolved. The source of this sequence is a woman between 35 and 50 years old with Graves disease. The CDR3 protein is CASSRTFMDTQYF. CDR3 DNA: TGTGCCAGCAGCCGAACCTTCATGGATACGCAGTATTTT.